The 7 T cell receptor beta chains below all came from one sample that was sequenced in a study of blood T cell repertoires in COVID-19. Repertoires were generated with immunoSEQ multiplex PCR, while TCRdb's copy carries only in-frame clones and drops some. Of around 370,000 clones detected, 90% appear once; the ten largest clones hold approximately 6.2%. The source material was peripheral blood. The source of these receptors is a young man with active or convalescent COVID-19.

The CDR3: CAWKRQAFSYNEQFF. The CDR3 nucleotides are TGTGCCTGGAAACGACAGGCGTTTTCCTACAATGAGCAGTTCTTC. The rearrangement links TRBV30 to TRBJ2-1; a weak D match, TRBD1 (6 bases). V shed 4 bases and J shed 1 base, with 14 bases lying between them. Germline V gene data show CDR1 as GTSNPN and CDR2 as SVGIG (reference sequence). This CDR3 region has 15 residues.

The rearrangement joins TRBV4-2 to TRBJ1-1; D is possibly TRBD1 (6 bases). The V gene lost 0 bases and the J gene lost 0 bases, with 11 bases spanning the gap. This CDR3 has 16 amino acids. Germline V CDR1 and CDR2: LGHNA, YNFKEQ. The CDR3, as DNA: TGTGCCAGCAGCCAAGATCCCCGGACAGTGAACACTGAAGCTTTCTTT. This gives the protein CASSQDPRTVNTEAFF.

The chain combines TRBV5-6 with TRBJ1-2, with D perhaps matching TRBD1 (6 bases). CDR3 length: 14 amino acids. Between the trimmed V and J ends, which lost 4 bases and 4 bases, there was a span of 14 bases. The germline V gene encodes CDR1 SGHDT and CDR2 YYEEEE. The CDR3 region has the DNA TGTGCCAGCAGCCAGGTCGGACAGACCTATGGCTACACCTTC. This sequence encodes CASSQVGQTYGYTF.

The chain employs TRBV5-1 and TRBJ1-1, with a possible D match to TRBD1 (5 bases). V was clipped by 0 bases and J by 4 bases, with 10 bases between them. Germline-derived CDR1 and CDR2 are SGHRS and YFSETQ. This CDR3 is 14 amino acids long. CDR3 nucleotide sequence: TGCGCCAGCAGCTTGGCCGGGACTCGCACTGAAGCTTTCTTT. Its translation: CASSLAGTRTEAFF.

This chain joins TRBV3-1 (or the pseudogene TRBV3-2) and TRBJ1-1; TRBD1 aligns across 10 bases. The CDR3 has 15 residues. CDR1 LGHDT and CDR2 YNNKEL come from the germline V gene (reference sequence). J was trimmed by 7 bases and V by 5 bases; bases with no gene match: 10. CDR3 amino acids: CASSDRDRGLVEAFF. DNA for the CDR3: TGTGCCAGCAGCGACCGGGACAGGGGACTGGTTGAAGCTTTCTTT.

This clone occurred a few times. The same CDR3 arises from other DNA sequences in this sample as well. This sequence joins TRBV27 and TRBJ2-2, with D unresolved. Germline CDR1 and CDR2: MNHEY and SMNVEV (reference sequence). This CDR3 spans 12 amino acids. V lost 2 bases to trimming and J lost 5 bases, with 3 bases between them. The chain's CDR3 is CASSLRTGELFF. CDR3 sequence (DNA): TGTGCCAGCAGTTTACGGACCGGGGAGCTGTTTTTT.

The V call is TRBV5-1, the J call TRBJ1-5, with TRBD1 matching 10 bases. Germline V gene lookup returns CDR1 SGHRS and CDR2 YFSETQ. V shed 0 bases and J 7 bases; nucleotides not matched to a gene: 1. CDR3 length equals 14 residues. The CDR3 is CASSLGQGAQPQHF. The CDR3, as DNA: TGCGCCAGCAGCTTGGGACAGGGGGCACAGCCCCAGCATTTT.